These 5 T cell receptor beta chains were sequenced from one sample in a study of blood T cell repertoires in COVID-19. Using immunoSEQ multiplex PCR, the repertoire was profiled, and TCRdb retains in-frame clones only, with some absent. This table has about 370,000 clones, roughly 90% appearing once. What was sequenced was peripheral blood. The receptor source for this set is a man between 18 and 29 years old with active or convalescent COVID-19.

The chain is built from TRBV9 and TRBJ2-2, with 7 bases lining up with TRBD2. Germline loops: CDR1 SGDLS, CDR2 YYNGEE. The CDR3 has 15 residues. The V segment lost 6 bases and the J segment 2 bases; nucleotides outside the gene matches: 7. The CDR3 nucleotides read TGTGCCAGCAACCCCACTAGCGCAAACACCGGGGAGCTGTTTTTT. As protein: CASNPTSANTGELFF.

The gene calls are TRBV4-1 and TRBJ1-6; D is possibly TRBD1 (5 bases). Germline V gene sequence: CDR1 MGHRA, CDR2 YSYEKL. CDR3 length: 16 residues. V lost 4 bases and J lost 5, with 15 bases in between. This CDR3 is CASSLTPGGNNSPLHF. The CDR3 DNA reads as TGCGCCAGCAGCCTAACCCCGGGGGGGAATAATTCACCCCTCCACTTT.

The chain carries TRBV11-2 and TRBJ1-2; possibly TRBD1 for D (5 bases). Between the trimmed V and J ends, which lost 0 bases and 13 bases, there was a span of 15 bases. Germline-derived CDR1 and CDR2 are SGHAT and FQNNGV. The CDR3 is made up of 13 amino acids. The CDR3 DNA is TGTGCCAGCAGCTTAGATAACAGGAAGGGGCTCACCTTC. Translated: CASSLDNRKGLTF. The variable domain in full, with the rest retrieved from reference TRBV11-2 and TRBJ1-2, is EAGVAQSPRYKIIEKRQSVAFWCNPISGHATLYWYQQILGQGPKLLIQFQNNGVVDDSQLPKDRFSAERLKGVDSTLKIQPAKLEDSAVYLCASSLDNRKGLTFGSGTRLTVV.

This chain joins TRBV5-5 and TRBJ1-1; D is unresolved. Trimming removed 5 bases from V and 7 bases from J, with 15 bases in between. Germline V gene sequence: CDR1 SGHKS, CDR2 YYEKEE (reference sequence). CDR3 length: 13 amino acids. CDR3 bases: TGTGCCAGCAGGAACAGCGGCGAGGGTGAAGCTTTCTTT. This encodes CASRNSGEGEAFF.

The chain has TRBV7-2 and TRBJ1-2, with a possible D match to TRBD1 (6 bases). V gave up 6 bases and J gave up 8 bases, with 22 bases separating them. Germline V CDR1 and CDR2: SGHTA, FQGNSA. CDR3 length equals 15 residues. The CDR3 reads CASRPSTGAAHGYTF. CDR3 nucleotide sequence: TGTGCCAGCAGGCCATCGACAGGTGCAGCCCACGGCTACACCTTC. Using reference TRBV7-2 and TRBJ1-2 for the parts outside the CDR3, the full variable domain is GAGVSQSPSNKVTEKGKDVELRCDPISGHTALYWYRQSLGQGLEFLIYFQGNSAPDKSGLPSDRFSAERTGGSVSTLTIQRTQQEDSAVYLCASRPSTGAAHGYTFGSGTRLTVV.